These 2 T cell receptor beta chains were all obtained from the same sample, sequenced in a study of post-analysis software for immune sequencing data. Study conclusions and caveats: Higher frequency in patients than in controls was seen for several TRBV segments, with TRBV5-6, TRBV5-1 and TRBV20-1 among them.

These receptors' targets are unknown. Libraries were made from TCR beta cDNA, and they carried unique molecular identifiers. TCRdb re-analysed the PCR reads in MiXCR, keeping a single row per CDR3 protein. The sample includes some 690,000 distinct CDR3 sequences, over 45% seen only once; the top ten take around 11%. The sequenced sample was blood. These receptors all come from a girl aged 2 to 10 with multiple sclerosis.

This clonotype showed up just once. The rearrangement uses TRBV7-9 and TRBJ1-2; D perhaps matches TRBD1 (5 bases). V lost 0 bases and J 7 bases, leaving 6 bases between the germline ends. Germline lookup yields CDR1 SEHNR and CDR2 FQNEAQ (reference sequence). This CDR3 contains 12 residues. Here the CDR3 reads CASSLADSGYTF. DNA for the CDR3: TGTGCCAGCAGCTTAGCCGACAGTGGCTACACCTTC.

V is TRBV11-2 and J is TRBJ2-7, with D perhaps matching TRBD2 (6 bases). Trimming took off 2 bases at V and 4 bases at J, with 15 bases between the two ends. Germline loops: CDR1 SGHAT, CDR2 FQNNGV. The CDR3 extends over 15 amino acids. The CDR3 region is CASSLSLASRYEQYF. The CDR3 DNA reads TGTGCCAGCAGCTTAAGTCTAGCGAGTCGGTACGAGCAGTACTTC.